This TCR beta chain derives from a study of T cells in pancreatic ductal adenocarcinoma. The V and J ends lost 1 base and 4 bases, in that order; junction bases with no gene match: 8. Germline CDR1 LNHNV, CDR2 YYDKDF (reference sequence). The CDR3 is 16 residues long. Only in-frame clones appear in the TCRdb table, and some are missing; sequencing was by immunoSEQ multiplex PCR. Found here are roughly 9,500 clones, roughly 89% of them singletons; the top ten hold about 3%. Selected pancreatic ductal adenocarcinoma patients had undergone surgery without neoadjuvant therapy. Sequencing used PBMCs. This rearrangement joins TRBV15 to TRBJ2-3; 7 nucleotides agree with TRBD2. The TCR originated in a human donor with pancreatic ductal adenocarcinoma. Here the CDR3 DNA reads TGTGCCACCAGCAGAGCAATGCCCGGACTAGCAGATACGCAGTATTTT. It encodes CATSRAMPGLADTQYF.